These T cell receptor beta chains were read from a single sample in a study of T-cell reconstitution after alpha-beta-depleted transplantation in children. TCRdb itself ran the PCR reads through MiXCR, one entry per CDR3 protein. The repertoire has under 400,000 distinct CDR3 sequences, about a quarter of them found once; the top ten carry 10% to 11%. The sequencing here drew on PBMCs, mostly from graft donor cells, taken 180 days after TCRalphabeta/CD19-depleted stem cell transplant. The receptor source for this set is a male patient younger than 18 who had a stem cell transplant for acute lymphoblastic leukemia, so the T cells may come from the graft donor. CDR3s include the opening cysteine and the closing phenylalanine or tryptophan. A D gene is named only where the DNA matches it firmly. Expanded clones are given a class, and other clones once, few, many or no size at all.

clone size	D gene	V gene	J gene	CDR3 protein	CDR3 DNA
few	-	TRBV7-6	TRBJ2-5	CASREGNLETQYF	TGTGCCAGCCGAGAGGGGAATTTGGAGACCCAGTACTTC
-	-	TRBV20-1	TRBJ1-5	CSAIARISNQPQHF	TGCAGTGCCATTGCTAGGATCAGCAATCAGCCCCAGCATTTT
few	-	TRBV10-3	TRBJ2-4	CAIRDDRWYF	TGTGCCATCCGGGACGACAGGTGGTACTTC
few	-	TRBV12-3/TRBV12-4	TRBJ2-3	CASTLARGGGWGTQYF	TGTGCCAGCACCTTAGCCAGGGGAGGGGGCTGGGGTACGCAGTATTTT
few	-	TRBV5-1	TRBJ2-5	CASGLRTRQETQYF	TGCGCCAGTGGCCTTCGGACTCGACAAGAGACCCAGTACTTC
few	TRBD2	TRBV6-5	TRBJ2-1	CASSSGLAGVGEQFF	TGTGCCAGCAGTTCCGGACTAGCGGGAGTAGGTGAGCAGTTCTTC
-	-	TRBV12-1	TRBJ2-1	CASSFARGTSGKAYNEQFF	-
-	TRBD2	TRBV24-1	TRBJ2-1	CATSDTPSGRPSNEQFF	TGTGCCACCAGTGATACGCCTAGCGGGAGGCCCTCCAATGAGCAGTTCTTC
once	TRBD1	TRBV7-6	TRBJ1-4	CASSLSRDRLPPPNEKLFF	TGTGCCAGCAGCTTAAGCCGGGACAGGCTCCCGCCGCCTAATGAAAAACTGTTTTTT
-	TRBD2	TRBV4-1	TRBJ2-2	CASSQEWRGVGGGELFF	TGCGCCAGCAGCCAAGAATGGCGGGGGGTAGGAGGCGGGGAGCTGTTTTTT
-	TRBD2	TRBV9	TRBJ2-3	CASSVQAREADTQYF	TGTGCCAGCAGCGTACAGGCGCGGGAGGCAGATACGCAGTATTTT
-	-	TRBV20-1	TRBJ1-2	CSARATGGYTF	TGCAGTGCTAGGGCCACAGGTGGCTACACCTTC
many	-	TRBV6-5	TRBJ2-3	CASSYTSTDTQYF	TGTGCCAGCAGTTACACGAGCACAGATACGCAGTATTTT
many	-	TRBV29-1	TRBJ2-1	CSAHNRGLLYNEQFF	TGCAGCGCACATAACAGGGGACTCCTTTACAATGAGCAGTTCTTC
few	TRBD1	TRBV7-2	TRBJ2-7	CASSLEQGDGWEQYF	TGTGCCAGCAGCTTAGAACAGGGGGACGGCTGGGAGCAGTACTTC
-	TRBD1	TRBV7-2	TRBJ1-1	CASSLYRGDPGNQRVGDTEAFF	TGTGCCAGCAGCTTATACAGGGGAGACCCTGGAAATCAAAGAGTTGGGGACACTGAAGCTTTCTTT
-	TRBD2	TRBV29-1	TRBJ2-3	CSVAGPLAGGTDTQYF	TGCAGCGTTGCGGGGCCTCTAGCGGGAGGTACAGATACGCAGTATTTT
few	-	TRBV5-1	TRBJ2-7	CASRLTASHEQYF	TGCGCCAGCAGACTAACAGCCTCTCACGAGCAGTACTTC
-	-	TRBV7-3	TRBJ2-1	CASSPQLADEQFF	TGTGCCAGCAGCCCTCAACTAGCAGACGAGCAGTTCTTC
-	-	TRBV2	TRBJ2-7	CASSEASGVPYEQYF	TGTGCCAGCAGTGAAGCCTCGGGGGTCCCCTACGAGCAGTACTTC
few	-	TRBV7-2	TRBJ2-2	CASSLRLGGAPLFF	TGTGCCAGCAGCTTACGGCTGGGGGGCGCCCCCTTGTTTTTT
-	-	TRBV3-1	TRBJ2-7	CASSQDRQRLYEQYF	TGTGCCAGCAGCCAAGACCGGCAGCGACTCTACGAGCAGTACTTC
few	-	TRBV12-3/TRBV12-4	TRBJ2-1	CASSLPGTSRYNEQFF	TGTGCCAGCAGTTTGCCTGGGACCTCACGATACAATGAGCAGTTCTTC
few	-	TRBV6-1	TRBJ1-1	CASSETLDGHMNTEAFF	TGTGCCAGCAGTGAAACGCTGGACGGACACATGAACACTGAAGCTTTCTTT
few	TRBD2	TRBV4-1	TRBJ2-7	CASSQAEGLAGGEQYF	TGCGCCAGCAGCCAAGCGGAGGGACTAGCGGGAGGCGAGCAGTACTTC
few	-	TRBV7-9	TRBJ2-7	CASSLGYSRDEQYF	TGTGCCAGCAGCTTAGGCTACTCCCGGGACGAGCAGTACTTC
few	-	TRBV6-2/TRBV6-3	TRBJ2-1	CASSYAATYNEQFF	TGTGCCAGCAGTTACGCGGCGACCTACAATGAGCAGTTCTTC
-	TRBD1	TRBV7-3	TRBJ1-3	CASSATGGTGNTIYF	TGTGCCAGCAGCGCGACAGGGGGTACCGGAAACACCATATATTTT
-	-	TRBV5-6	TRBJ2-1	CASSLDNQAKNIQFF	TGTGCCAGCAGCTTGGATAATCAAGCCAAAAACATTCAGTTCTTC